The present T cell receptor (beta chain) was sequenced within a study of blood T cell repertoires in COVID-19. Study-wide context: Some COVID-19 samples were acute and others convalescent; all came from the United States, Italy and Spain.

The protocol was immunoSEQ multiplex PCR, while the TCRdb copy is restricted to in-frame clones and leaves out a portion. The sample holds over 120,000 clones, 85% seen once. From germline, CDR1 is LNHNV and CDR2 YYDKDF (reference sequence). This CDR3 comprises 20 residues. J gave up 0 bases and V 1 base, and 15 bases lay outside the gene matches. Material: peripheral blood. The TCR comes from a human donor with acute or convalescent COVID-19. The donor label of this sample is uncertain. This chain joins TRBV15 and TRBJ2-1; TRBD2 agrees at 7 bases. The CDR3 DNA is TGTGCCACCAGCAGAGCGCCCGGGACTACAGGAAGGAGCTCCTACAATGAGCAGTTCTTC. Amino acids: CATSRAPGTTGRSSYNEQFF.